This paragraph reports one T cell receptor beta chain. This specimen belongs to a study of blood T cell repertoires in COVID-19. About the study: PBMCs, B-cell-depleted T cells, or T cells were the source of the cDNA or gDNA that made up the material.

Seattle's cohort entered during active infection and was followed longitudinally. This CDR3 has 15 amino acids. Germline CDR1 SGHAT, CDR2 FQDESV (reference sequence). With V trimmed by 4 bases and J by 9 bases, 11 bases remained unmatched. The data were produced by immunoSEQ multiplex PCR, yet TCRdb's version contains in-frame clones alone and is incomplete. The sample records 400,000 to 450,000 clones, 70% to 90% being singletons. The clonotype originates from a woman aged 50 to 60 with COVID-19, enrolled during active disease. The chain links TRBV11-1 to TRBJ2-1; 8 bases map to TRBD1. The sequencing input was peripheral blood. The CDR3 region is CASSSGSDRDGEQFF. Written as DNA, the CDR3 is TGTGCCAGCAGCTCAGGTTCGGACAGGGACGGTGAGCAGTTCTTC.